The sample holds many counts of the clone carrying this T cell receptor beta chain. Its antigen is currently unknown. The sample belongs to a study of T cells after yellow fever vaccination. Points from the study as a whole: Most primary-vaccination clones recurred post-booster (roughly 96% CD4, roughly 87% CD8).

The CDR3 sequence is 13 residues long. Deletions cut 4 bases from V and 5 bases from J, with 11 bases between. Germline V lookup: CDR1 SGHVS, CDR2 FQNEAQ. It was through 5'RACE template switching that TCR cDNA was made, with a universal primer site and UMIs added. TCRdb passed the 5' RACE reads through MiXCR, listing each CDR3 protein once. The data contain 600,000 to 750,000 distinct CDR3 sequences, more than 9% of them singletons. This sample comprised PBMCs, obtained on the day of the yellow fever booster vaccination. V is TRBV7-8 and J is TRBJ2-5; D possibly matches TRBD1 or TRBD2 (6 bases each). The clonotype comes from a man younger than 40 who received the YFV17D yellow fever vaccine. The CDR3 reads CASSSSGAETQYF. The DNA of the CDR3 is TGTGCCAGCAGCTCCTCGGGGGCGGAGACCCAGTACTTC.